The source of this TCR beta chain is a study of identical twins. Study-level points and caveats: Alpha sequences out of frame and shared by twins had excess low generation probability.

A template switching step contributed a universal primer site, while unique molecular identifiers were present in the cDNA. TCRdb reprocessed the 5' RACE reads with MiXCR, giving one entry per CDR3 protein. In the table there are around 530,000 distinct CDR3 sequences, approximately 14% of which are singletons. The J segment lost 8 bases and the V segment lost 4 bases, leaving 10 bases of the junction unmatched. Looked up from germline, CDR1 is DFQATT and CDR2 is SNEGSKA (reference sequence). The CDR3 consists of 14 residues. Concerning this clonotype: Its antigen is still unknown.

These data were also filed under a second study, of yellow fever vaccine responses in identical twins.

The chain is built from TRBV20-1 and TRBJ1-2; TRBD1 matches 10 bases. The clonotype was recovered from a young woman in good health. Material: CD4+ T cells sorted from blood. The CDR3 DNA reads as TGCAGTGCTATATCGAGACAGGGGGCAGGCGGCTACACCTTC. Translation: CSAISRQGAGGYTF.